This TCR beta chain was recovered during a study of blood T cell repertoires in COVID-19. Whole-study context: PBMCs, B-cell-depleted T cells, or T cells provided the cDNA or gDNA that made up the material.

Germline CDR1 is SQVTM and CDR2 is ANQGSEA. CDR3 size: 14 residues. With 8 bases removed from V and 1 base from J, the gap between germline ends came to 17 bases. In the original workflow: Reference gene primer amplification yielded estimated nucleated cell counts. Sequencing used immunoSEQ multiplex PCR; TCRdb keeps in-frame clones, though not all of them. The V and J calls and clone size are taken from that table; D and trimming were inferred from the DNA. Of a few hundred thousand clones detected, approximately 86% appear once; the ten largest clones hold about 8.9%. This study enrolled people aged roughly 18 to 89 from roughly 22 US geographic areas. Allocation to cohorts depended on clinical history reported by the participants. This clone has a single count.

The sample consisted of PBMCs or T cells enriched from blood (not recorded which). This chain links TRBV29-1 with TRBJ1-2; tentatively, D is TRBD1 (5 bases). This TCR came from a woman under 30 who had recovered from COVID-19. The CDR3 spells CSTERQSYNYGYTF. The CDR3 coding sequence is TGCAGCACTGAACGACAGAGCTATAACTATGGCTACACCTTC.